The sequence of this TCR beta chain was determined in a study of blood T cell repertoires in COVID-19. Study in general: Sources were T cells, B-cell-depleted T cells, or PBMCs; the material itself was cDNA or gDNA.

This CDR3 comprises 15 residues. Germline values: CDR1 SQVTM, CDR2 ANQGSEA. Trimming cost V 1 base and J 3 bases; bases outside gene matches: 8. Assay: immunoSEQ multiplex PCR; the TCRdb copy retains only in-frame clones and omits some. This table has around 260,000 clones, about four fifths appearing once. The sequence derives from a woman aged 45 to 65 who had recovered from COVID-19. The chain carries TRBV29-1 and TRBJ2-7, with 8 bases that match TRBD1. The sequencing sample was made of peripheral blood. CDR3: CSVEVGPGGYYEQYF. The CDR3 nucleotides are TGCAGCGTTGAAGTAGGGCCAGGGGGCTACTACGAGCAGTACTTC.